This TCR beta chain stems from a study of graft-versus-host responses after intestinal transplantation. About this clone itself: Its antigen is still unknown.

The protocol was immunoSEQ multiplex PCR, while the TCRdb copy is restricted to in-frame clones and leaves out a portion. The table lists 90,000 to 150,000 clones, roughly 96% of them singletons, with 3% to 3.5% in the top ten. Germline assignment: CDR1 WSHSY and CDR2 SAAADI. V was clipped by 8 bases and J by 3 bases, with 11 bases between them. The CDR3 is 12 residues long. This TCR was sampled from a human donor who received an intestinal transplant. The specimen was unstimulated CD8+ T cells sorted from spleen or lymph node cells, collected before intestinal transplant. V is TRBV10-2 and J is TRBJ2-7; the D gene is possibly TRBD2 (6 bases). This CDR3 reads CASRELYYEQYF. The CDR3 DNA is TGCGCCAGCCGGGAGTTATACTACGAGCAGTACTTC.